This T cell receptor beta chain is drawn from a study of beta chain features in type 1 diabetes. Findings of the study overall: Moderately but significantly shorter TCRB CDR3s were found in Type 1 diabetes patients in all four CD4+ subsets.

Reverse transcribing all isolated RNA meant expressed TCRB transcripts were sequenced. The method was immunoSEQ multiplex PCR; TCRdb's version includes in-frame clones alone and lacks a portion of them. Of roughly 280,000 clones listed, around 22% are singletons. Averaging about 120 mL, one heparinised blood draw was given by each donor. This clone was picked up a small number of times. Its specificity is not known. This TCR came from a young woman with type 1 diabetes. Sequencing was done on a sample of naive CD4+ T cells from blood.

The DNA for the CDR3 is TGTGCCAGCACCCCCGGGGGACGGTCCCAAGAGACCCAGTACTTC. It yields the protein CASTPGGRSQETQYF. The J gene is TRBJ2-5, the V gene TRBV28; D perhaps matches TRBD2 (6 bases). V was trimmed by 7 bases and J by 1 base, leaving 16 bases between them. CDR3 size: 15 residues. Germline CDR1 reads MDHEN; CDR2 reads SYDVKM.